This T cell receptor (beta chain) appears in the sequencing data of a study of T cell responses to AZD1222 COVID-19 vaccine. This CDR3 comprises 15 residues. With 0 bases clipped from V and 7 bases from J, the junction kept 3 bases outside the gene matches. Germline loops: CDR1 ENHRY, CDR2 SYGVKD. This table comes from immunoSEQ multiplex PCR, and its TCRdb copy is limited to in-frame clones, with some not included. This sample carries about 150,000 clones, roughly 93% of them seen once, and the ten largest clones take just over 5%. The sequence was collected from an adult in good health. The chain couples TRBV10-3 to TRBJ1-6; the match to TRBD1 covers 7 bases. The input for sequencing was peripheral blood, taken on day 0 of AZD1222 vaccination. CDR3 in amino acids: CAISESPGQNSPLHF. CDR3 DNA: TGTGCCATCAGTGAGTCACCGGGACAGAATTCACCCCTCCACTTT.